The sequence of this TCR beta chain was determined in a study of response to subunit inactivated influenza vaccine (dated by TCRdb to 2017 to 2018). About the full investigation: To follow how T cells responded to a trivalent subunit inactivated influenza vaccine, the researchers relied on deep quantitative profiling of the T cell receptor repertoire. Study-wide conclusions, independent of this receptor: The authors suggested that each seasonal influenza vaccination may recruit only a limited number of new T cells.

This clonotype was seen a handful of times. The antigen it binds to is not known. No base-level quality is on record; no much larger clone is a single base apart. The CDR3 measures 15 amino acids from cysteine to phenylalanine. Only the CDR3 DNA stays, 45 bases, in frame from base 1. For CDR1 and CDR2, the germline V gene lists MDHEN and SYDVKM. Trimming costs V 5 bases and J 5 bases, and their ends lie 18 bases apart. The sample's time point label, decoded: approximately 45 days after influenza vaccine administration. Library generation was performed with RT-PCR. Data came from an Illumina HiSeq 2500. TCRdb took the public reads, trimmed them with fastp at Q25, ran MiXCR for clone calling and kept in-frame beta chains. Each entry is one CDR3 protein sequence, shown with its most common DNA and genes. The sample table holds over 400,000 distinct CDR3 sequences, of which roughly 9.8% were seen once. The biggest ten clones account for less than 15% of the sample.

The material sequenced was PBMCs from blood, taken 40 to 50 days after vaccination. The TCR comes from a man in his forties or fifties who received an inactivated influenza vaccine. Donor details come from another sample of the same person, matched by shared clones. The sequence is built from TRBV28 and TRBJ2-5, with the D segment possibly TRBD1 or TRBD2, each aligning over 5 bases. In nucleotide form, the sequence is TGTGCCAGCAGTCCCCCGGGGAATGGGGCTGAGACCCAGTACTTC. This codes for CASSPPGNGAETQYF.